This T cell receptor (beta chain) was identified in a study of T cells after yellow fever vaccination. Whole-study context: Using CD3, CD45RA, CCR7 and CD95, the EM, EMRA, CM and Tscm memory subsets were sorted.

Template switching with 5'RACE generated the TCR cDNA and added a universal primer site and UMIs. TCRdb reprocessed the 5' RACE reads with MiXCR, giving one entry per CDR3 protein. The sample includes 13,000 or so distinct CDR3 sequences, approximately 5% seen only once; the top ten take 51%. This CDR3 is 15 amino acids long. Deletions cut 8 bases from V and 0 bases from J, with 14 bases between. Germline CDR1 and CDR2: PRHDT and FYEKMQ (reference sequence). This clonotype was seen repeatedly, ten times or more. This sample comprised PBMCs, either bulk or a sorted T-cell subset (CD4+, CD8+, memory, or dextramer-sorted; not recorded which), obtained 45 days after the yellow fever booster vaccination. The sequence derives from a man younger than 40 who received the YFV17D yellow fever vaccine. This chain joins TRBV13 and TRBJ2-1, with D maybe TRBD2 (6 bases). The CDR3, as DNA: TGTGCCAGCGTTAGGAGGGGAAGCTCCTACAATGAGCAGTTCTTC. This encodes CASVRRGSSYNEQFF.